The 15 T cell receptor beta chains presented below share a single source sample, sequenced in a study of CD8 T cells in Susac syndrome. A quantity of about 0.5 to 1 ug RNA underwent reverse transcription using random hexamers. TCRdb reprocessed the immunoSEQ multiplex PCR reads with MiXCR, giving one entry per CDR3 protein. Of approximately 120,000 distinct CDR3 sequences in the sample, 80% to 95% were seen once. The sample comprised CD4+ T cells from PBMCs. The receptors were sampled from a human donor in good health.

This clonotype was counted once. The chain employs TRBV27 and TRBJ1-1, with 8 bases lining up with TRBD1. The CDR3 extends over 14 amino acids. Germline V lookup: CDR1 MNHEY, CDR2 SMNVEV (reference sequence). V dropped 6 bases and J dropped 3; count of bases not matched to a gene: 6. The CDR3 spells CASSTQGGDTEAFF. In nucleotides, the CDR3 is TGTGCCAGCAGCACACAGGGGGGAGACACTGAAGCTTTCTTT.

The V call is TRBV29-1, the J call TRBJ2-5, with D possibly matching TRBD2 (7 bases). Deletions cut 3 bases from V and 5 bases from J, with 25 bases between. The CDR3 consists of 17 residues. CDR1 is SQVTM and CDR2 is ANQGSEA in the germline V gene. CDR3: CSVERGAGAGVWETQYF. DNA of the CDR3: TGCAGCGTTGAGAGAGGGGCAGGGGCGGGAGTCTGGGAGACCCAGTACTTC.

This chain joins TRBV25-1 and TRBJ2-1; weak D call: TRBD2 (6 bases). In germline, CDR1 is MGHDK, CDR2 SYGVNS. V was shortened by 5 bases and J by 0 bases, with 14 bases between the two germline ends. The CDR3 covers 16 residues. DNA for the CDR3: TGTGCCAGCAGTTCCTGGGACTCTAGCTCCTACAATGAGCAGTTCTTC. Its translation: CASSSWDSSSYNEQFF.

This chain joins TRBV5-6 and TRBJ2-2; 7 bases are shared with TRBD1. CDR3 length equals 17 residues. The V gene's germline CDR1 is SGHDT and CDR2 YYEEEE. With V trimmed by 0 bases and J by 1 base, 6 bases remained unmatched. CDR3 sequence (DNA): TGTGCCAGCAGCTTGGCACAGGGGATGATGAACACCGGGGAGCTGTTTTTT. It specifies CASSLAQGMMNTGELFF.

The CDR3 sequence is CASSQFYEQYF. CDR3 coding DNA: TGTGCCAGCAGCCAGTTCTACGAGCAGTACTTC. This chain uses TRBV7-9 with TRBJ2-7; D is undetermined. Per the germline V gene, CDR1 is SEHNR and CDR2 is FQNEAQ (reference sequence). The length of the CDR3 is 11 residues. Trimming shortened V by 5 bases and J by 3 bases, and 5 bases separated the two germline ends.

V is TRBV14 and J is TRBJ2-4; 9 nucleotides agree with TRBD1. Looked up from germline, CDR1 is SGHDN and CDR2 is FVKESK. The J segment lost 8 bases and the V segment lost 4 bases, leaving 21 bases of the junction unmatched. CDR3 length: 19 residues. The CDR3 DNA follows: TGTGCCAGCAGCCCCTCAAACGGCTTCTCCGGGACAGGGCAATACATTCAGTACTTC. Protein: CASSPSNGFSGTGQYIQYF.

This chain links TRBV12-3 or TRBV12-4 with TRBJ2-2, with TRBD2 as a possible D gene (5 bases). CDR3 size: 16 residues. Trimming stripped 8 bases from V and 1 base from J, with 17 bases between. This CDR3 reads CASLEAGGQNTGELFF. The DNA for the CDR3 is TGTGCCAGCCTAGAGGCCGGCGGGCAGAACACCGGGGAGCTGTTTTTT.

The CDR3 bases are TGCGCCAGCAGCCAAGATCCAGGGGAGGTATCACCCCTCCACTTT. It codes for CASSQDPGEVSPLHF. This chain joins TRBV4-3 and TRBJ1-6; a weak D match, TRBD1 (6 bases). Deletions cut 0 bases from V and 10 bases from J, with 13 bases between. In germline, CDR1 is LGHNA, CDR2 YSLEER. The CDR3 spans 15 residues.

The V and J genes are TRBV18 and TRBJ2-7; 9 bases fit TRBD1. Losses at the gene ends were 8 bases for V and 1 base for J; bases not matched to a gene: 6. Looked up from germline, CDR1 is KGHSH and CDR2 is LQKENI. The CDR3 is made up of 14 amino acids. CDR3 loop: CASVPGQGSYEQYF. CDR3 nucleotide sequence: TGTGCCAGCGTACCGGGACAGGGATCCTACGAGCAGTACTTC.

The chain recombines TRBV4-3 with TRBJ2-5; 7 nucleotides agree with TRBD2. Germline CDR1 reads LGHNA; CDR2 reads YSLEER. Trimming cost V 0 bases and J 5 bases; bases outside gene matches: 9. This CDR3 has 16 residues. CDR3 sequence: CASSQDILAGGETQYF. The CDR3 DNA sequence: TGCGCCAGCAGCCAAGATATTCTAGCCGGGGGGGAGACCCAGTACTTC.

The chain couples TRBV3-1 to TRBJ1-2, with 8 bases matching TRBD1. CDR1 is LGHDT, CDR2 YNNKEL, per germline (reference sequence). V gave up 7 bases and J gave up 2 bases; unmatched junction bases: 9. This CDR3 is 15 amino acids long. CDR3 in amino acids: CASTTAGGKNYGYTF. For the CDR3, the DNA is TGTGCCAGCACAACGGCAGGGGGCAAGAACTATGGCTACACCTTC.

The gene calls are TRBV20-1 and TRBJ1-1; D is possibly TRBD1 (5 bases). Per germline, CDR1 DFQATT and CDR2 SNEGSKA (reference sequence). The V end was cut by 5 bases, the J end by 0 bases, with 13 bases between. The CDR3 has 14 residues. The CDR3 is CSARRGSVNTEAFF. CDR3 nucleotides: TGCAGTGCTCGAAGGGGCAGCGTGAACACTGAAGCTTTCTTT.

The rearrangement joins TRBV27 to TRBJ2-1; D may be TRBD2 (5 bases). This CDR3 has 15 amino acids. Trimming took off 7 bases at V and 2 bases at J, with 15 bases between the two ends. Looked up from germline, CDR1 is MNHEY and CDR2 is SMNVEV (reference sequence). In DNA, the CDR3 is TGTGCCAGCACGATTTCACTAGGCGCCTACAATGAGCAGTTCTTC. It encodes CASTISLGAYNEQFF.

The chain employs TRBV4-3 and TRBJ1-1; 7 bases are shared with TRBD1. V shed 0 bases and J 1 base; nucleotides not matched to a gene: 5. The CDR3 runs to 16 residues. Germline CDR1 is LGHNA and CDR2 is YSLEER. CDR3 amino acids: CASSQDGTVKNTEAFF. The CDR3, as DNA: TGCGCCAGCAGCCAAGATGGGACAGTAAAGAACACTGAAGCTTTCTTT.

The CDR3 loop reads CSVPSSHTQYF. CDR3 sequence (DNA): TGCAGCGTTCCGAGCTCGCATACGCAGTATTTT. The V and J genes are TRBV29-1 and TRBJ2-3; D call uncertain. This CDR3 has 11 amino acids. V lost 5 bases and J lost 7, with 10 bases in between. CDR1 SQVTM and CDR2 ANQGSEA come from the germline V gene.